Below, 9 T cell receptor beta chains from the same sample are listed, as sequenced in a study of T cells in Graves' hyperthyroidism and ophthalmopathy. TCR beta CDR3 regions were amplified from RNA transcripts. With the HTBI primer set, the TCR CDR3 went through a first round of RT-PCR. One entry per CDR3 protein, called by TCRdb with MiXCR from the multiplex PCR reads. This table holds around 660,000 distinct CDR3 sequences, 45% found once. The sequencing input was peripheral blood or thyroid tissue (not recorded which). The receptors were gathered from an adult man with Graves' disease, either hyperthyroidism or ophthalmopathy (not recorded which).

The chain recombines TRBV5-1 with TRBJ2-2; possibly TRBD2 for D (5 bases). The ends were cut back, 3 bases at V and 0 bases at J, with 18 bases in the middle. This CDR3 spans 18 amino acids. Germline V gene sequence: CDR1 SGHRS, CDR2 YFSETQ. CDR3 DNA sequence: TGCGCCAGCAGCTGGACTCCTATCGGCAGGTCGAACACCGGGGAGCTGTTTTTT. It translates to CASSWTPIGRSNTGELFF.

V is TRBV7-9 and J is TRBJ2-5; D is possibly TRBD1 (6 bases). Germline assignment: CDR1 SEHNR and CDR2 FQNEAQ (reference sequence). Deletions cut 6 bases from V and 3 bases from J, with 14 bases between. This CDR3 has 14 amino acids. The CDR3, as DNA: TGTGCCAGCAGGGCAGGGGCAGGAAAAGAGACCCAGTACTTC. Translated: CASRAGAGKETQYF.

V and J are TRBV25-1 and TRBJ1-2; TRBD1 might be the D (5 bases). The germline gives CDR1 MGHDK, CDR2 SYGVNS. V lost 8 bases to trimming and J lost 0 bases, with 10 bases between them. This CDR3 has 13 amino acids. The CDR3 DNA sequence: TGTGCCAGCCTGGGGGGGTCTAACTATGGCTACACCTTC. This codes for CASLGGSNYGYTF.

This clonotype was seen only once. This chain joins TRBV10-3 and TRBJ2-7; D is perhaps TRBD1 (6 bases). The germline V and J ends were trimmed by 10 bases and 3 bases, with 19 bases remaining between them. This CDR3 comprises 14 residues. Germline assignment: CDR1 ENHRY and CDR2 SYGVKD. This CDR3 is CATSKSGESYEQYF. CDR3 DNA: TGTGCCACCAGCAAATCAGGGGAAAGCTACGAGCAGTACTTC.

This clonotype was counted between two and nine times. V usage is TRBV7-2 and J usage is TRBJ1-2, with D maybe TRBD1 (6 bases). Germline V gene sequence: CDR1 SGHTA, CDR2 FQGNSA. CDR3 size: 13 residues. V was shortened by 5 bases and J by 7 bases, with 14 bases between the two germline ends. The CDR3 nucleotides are TGTGCCAGCAGCGTCTCAGGGGACGGTGGCTACACCTTC. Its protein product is CASSVSGDGGYTF.

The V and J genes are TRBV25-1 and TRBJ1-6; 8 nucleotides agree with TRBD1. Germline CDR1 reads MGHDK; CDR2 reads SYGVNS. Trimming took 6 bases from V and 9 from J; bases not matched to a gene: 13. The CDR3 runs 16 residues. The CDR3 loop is CASSGHSTGEGSPLHF. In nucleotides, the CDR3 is TGTGCCAGCAGCGGTCACTCGACAGGGGAGGGTTCACCCCTCCACTTT. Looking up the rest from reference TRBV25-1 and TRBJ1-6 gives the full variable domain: EADIYQTPRYLVIGTGKKITLECSQTMGHDKMYWYQQDPGMELHLIHYSYGVNSTEKGDLSSESTVSRIRTEHFPLTLESARPSHTSQYLCASSGHSTGEGSPLHFGNGTRLTVT.

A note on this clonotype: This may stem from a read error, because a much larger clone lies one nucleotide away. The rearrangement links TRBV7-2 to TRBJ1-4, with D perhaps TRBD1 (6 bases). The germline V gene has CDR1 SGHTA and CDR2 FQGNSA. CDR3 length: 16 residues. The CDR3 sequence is CASSLGARGGNEILFF. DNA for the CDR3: TGTGCCAGCAGCTTAGGAGCCAGGGGAGGCAATGAAATACTGTTTTTT.

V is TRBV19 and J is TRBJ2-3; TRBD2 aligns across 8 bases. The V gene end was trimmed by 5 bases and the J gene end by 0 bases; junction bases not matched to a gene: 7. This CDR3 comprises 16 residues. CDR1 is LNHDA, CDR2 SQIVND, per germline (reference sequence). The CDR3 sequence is CASSPVAGPSTDTQYF. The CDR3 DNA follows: TGTGCCAGTAGTCCAGTAGCGGGGCCCAGCACAGATACGCAGTATTTT. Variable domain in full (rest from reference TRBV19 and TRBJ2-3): DGGITQSPKYLFRKEGQNVTLSCEQNLNHDAMYWYRQDPGQGLRLIYYSQIVNDFQKGDIAEGYSVSREKKESFPLTVTSAQKNPTAFYLCASSPVAGPSTDTQYFGPGTRLTVL.

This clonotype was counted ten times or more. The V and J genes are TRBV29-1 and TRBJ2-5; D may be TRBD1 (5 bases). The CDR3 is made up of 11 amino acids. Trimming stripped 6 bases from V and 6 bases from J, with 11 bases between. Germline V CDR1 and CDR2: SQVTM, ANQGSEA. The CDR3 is CSVVRVQTQYF. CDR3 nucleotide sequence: TGCAGCGTAGTCAGGGTACAGACCCAGTACTTC.